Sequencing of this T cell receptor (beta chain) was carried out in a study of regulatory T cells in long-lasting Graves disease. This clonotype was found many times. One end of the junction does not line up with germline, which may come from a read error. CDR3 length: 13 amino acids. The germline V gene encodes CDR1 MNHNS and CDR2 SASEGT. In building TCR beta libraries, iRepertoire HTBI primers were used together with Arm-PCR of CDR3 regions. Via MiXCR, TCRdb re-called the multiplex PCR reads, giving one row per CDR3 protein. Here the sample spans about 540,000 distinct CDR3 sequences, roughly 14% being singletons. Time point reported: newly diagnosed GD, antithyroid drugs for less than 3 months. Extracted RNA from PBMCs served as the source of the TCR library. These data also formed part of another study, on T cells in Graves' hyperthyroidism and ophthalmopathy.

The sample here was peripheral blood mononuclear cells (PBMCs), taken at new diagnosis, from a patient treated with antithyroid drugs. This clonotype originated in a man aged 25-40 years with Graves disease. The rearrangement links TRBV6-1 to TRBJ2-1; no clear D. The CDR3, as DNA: TGCGCCACCAGCGAGAGCTCCTACAATGAGCAGTTCTTC. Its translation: CATSESSYNEQFF.